This note documents a single T cell receptor (beta chain) sequence. Its specificity is unknown. The data derive from a study of CD8 T cells in Susac syndrome. Multiple sclerosis controls were treatment-naive patients with stable or active relapsing-remitting disease. Negative magnetic isolation gave CD8+ and CD4+ cells; FACS enriched CD8+ TEMRA. The germline gives CDR1 MNHNS, CDR2 SASEGT. The CDR3 runs 15 residues. The junction had 6 bases not matched to a gene; V was cut back by 2 bases and J by 7 bases. Overall study findings and caveats: The study recognized that its TCR sequencing and HLA analysis covered a relatively small number of individuals.

Random hexamers primed reverse transcription of about 0.45 to 1 ug RNA. TCRdb analysed the immunoSEQ multiplex PCR reads with MiXCR anew, one entry per CDR3 protein. This sample yields fewer than 350,000 distinct CDR3 sequences, of which 65% to 90% are seen a single time; 0.21% belongs to the top ten. The sample consisted of CD8+ T cells from PBMCs. The receptor was isolated from a human donor with multiple sclerosis. The chain links TRBV6-1 to TRBJ2-7; 12 nucleotides line up with TRBD1. CDR3: CASSERDRGQGEQYF. CDR3 DNA: TGTGCCAGCAGTGAAAGGGACAGGGGGCAAGGGGAGCAGTACTTC.